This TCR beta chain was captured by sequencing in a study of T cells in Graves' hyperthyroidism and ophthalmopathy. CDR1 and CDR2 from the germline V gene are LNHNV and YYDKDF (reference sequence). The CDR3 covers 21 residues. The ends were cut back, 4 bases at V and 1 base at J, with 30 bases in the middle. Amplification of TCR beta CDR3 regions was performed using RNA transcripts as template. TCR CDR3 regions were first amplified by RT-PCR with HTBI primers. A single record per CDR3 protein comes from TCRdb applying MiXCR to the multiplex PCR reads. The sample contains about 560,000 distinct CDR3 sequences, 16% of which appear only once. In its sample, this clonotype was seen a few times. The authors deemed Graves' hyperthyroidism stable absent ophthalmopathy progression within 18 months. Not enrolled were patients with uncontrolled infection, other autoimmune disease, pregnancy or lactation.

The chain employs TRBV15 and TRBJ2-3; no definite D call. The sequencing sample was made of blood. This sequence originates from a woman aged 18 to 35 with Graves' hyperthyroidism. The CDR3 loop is CATSKGYTGSSFLLRTDTQYF. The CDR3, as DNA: TGTGCCACCAGCAAAGGTTACACGGGTAGCAGCTTTCTACTACGCACAGATACGCAGTATTTT.